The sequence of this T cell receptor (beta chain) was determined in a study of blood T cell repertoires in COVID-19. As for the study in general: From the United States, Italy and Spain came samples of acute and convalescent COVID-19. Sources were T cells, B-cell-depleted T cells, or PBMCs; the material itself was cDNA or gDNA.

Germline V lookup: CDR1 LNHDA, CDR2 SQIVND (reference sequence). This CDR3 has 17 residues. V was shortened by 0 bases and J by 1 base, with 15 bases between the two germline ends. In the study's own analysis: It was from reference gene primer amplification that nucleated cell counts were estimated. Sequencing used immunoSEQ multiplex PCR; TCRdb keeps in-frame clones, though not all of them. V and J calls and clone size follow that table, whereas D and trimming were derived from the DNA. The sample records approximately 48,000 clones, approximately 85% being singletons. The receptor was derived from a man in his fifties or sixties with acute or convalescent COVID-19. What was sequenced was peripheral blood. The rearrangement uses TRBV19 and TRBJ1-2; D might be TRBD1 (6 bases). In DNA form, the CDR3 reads TGTGCCAGTAGTATAGACCGGGACACGAGTTTTAACTATGGCTACACCTTC. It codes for CASSIDRDTSFNYGYTF.